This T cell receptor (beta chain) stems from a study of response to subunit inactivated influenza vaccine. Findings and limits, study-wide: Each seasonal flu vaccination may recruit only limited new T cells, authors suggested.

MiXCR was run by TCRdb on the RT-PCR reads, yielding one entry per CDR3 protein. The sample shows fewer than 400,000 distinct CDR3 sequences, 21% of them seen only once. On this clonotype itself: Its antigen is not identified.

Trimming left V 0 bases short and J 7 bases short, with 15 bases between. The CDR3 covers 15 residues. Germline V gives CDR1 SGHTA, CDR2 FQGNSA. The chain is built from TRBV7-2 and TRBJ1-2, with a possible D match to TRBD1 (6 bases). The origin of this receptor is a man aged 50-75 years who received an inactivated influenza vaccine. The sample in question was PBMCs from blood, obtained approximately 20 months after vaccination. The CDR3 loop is CASSLAVVQGGGYTF. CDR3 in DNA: TGTGCCAGCAGCTTAGCCGTTGTACAGGGAGGTGGCTACACCTTC.